The 10 T cell receptor beta chains listed next were all sequenced from one sample in a study of CD8 T cells in ankylosing spondylitis. Their antigens are not known. Points from the study as a whole: A TCR beta motif made of about 8 highly homologous variants seemed typical of ankylosing spondylitis blood.

TCRdb re-called the 5' RACE reads through MiXCR, storing one row per CDR3 protein. The sample holds approximately 300,000 distinct CDR3 sequences, 6.5% to 10% seen once. Sequencing input: blood, either unsorted or a sorted T cell fraction (not recorded which). The receptors derive from a male donor with ankylosing spondylitis.

The chain has TRBV7-8 and TRBJ1-4, with TRBD1 matching 8 bases. The junction had 13 bases not matched to a gene; V was cut back by 5 bases and J by 5 bases. Per germline, CDR1 SGHVS and CDR2 FQNEAQ. The CDR3 loop spans 17 amino acids. The CDR3: CASSESRDRRRNEKLFF. CDR3 bases: TGTGCCAGCAGCGAGTCCCGGGACAGGAGACGAAATGAAAAACTGTTTTTT.

The table lists this clonotype with a few counts. This sequence joins TRBV20-1 and TRBJ2-3, with 9 bases lining up with TRBD2. The ends lost 6 bases at V and 2 bases at J; junction bases unmatched: 6. There are 14 residues in the CDR3. CDR1 is DFQATT, CDR2 SNEGSKA, per germline (reference sequence). This CDR3 reads CSADAGGITDTQYF. The CDR3 region has the DNA TGCAGTGCCGATGCGGGAGGGATCACAGATACGCAGTATTTT.

V gene TRBV29-1 combines with J gene TRBJ2-1; TRBD2 matches 10 bases. V shed 7 bases, J shed 0 bases, and the junction held 9 bases outside the gene matches. The germline CDR1 and CDR2 sequences are SQVTM and ANQGSEA. This CDR3 has 16 amino acids. CDR3 nucleotides: TGCAGCGCCATCGGACTAGCGGACATCTCCTACAATGAGCAGTTCTTC. It specifies CSAIGLADISYNEQFF.

This clonotype was recorded at least ten times. The chain carries TRBV12-3 or TRBV12-4 and TRBJ2-1; TRBD2 is a possible D gene (6 bases). Trimming removed 0 bases from V and 10 bases from J, with 16 bases in between. This CDR3 region has 15 residues. CDR3 sequence (DNA): TGTGCCAGCAGTTTAGCCGGGACTCCAACCCAAGAGCAGTTCTTC. It is translated as CASSLAGTPTQEQFF.

This clonotype was observed a few times. J is TRBJ2-7 and V is TRBV20-1; maybe TRBD1 (6 bases). The CDR3 loop spans 14 amino acids. Germline CDR1 and CDR2: DFQATT and SNEGSKA (reference sequence). V was cut by 7 bases and J by 0 bases, with 16 bases left in between. The CDR3 DNA reads as TGCAGTGGCCTAGGAGAGGACAGCTCCTACGAGCAGTACTTC. It encodes CSGLGEDSSYEQYF.

The chain has TRBV20-1 and TRBJ2-1; TRBD2 matches 13 bases. Germline CDR1 and CDR2: DFQATT and SNEGSKA (reference sequence). The trim removed 0 bases at V and 7 bases at J, leaving 6 bases unmatched. The length of the CDR3 is 16 residues. CDR3 amino acids: CSARDGTSGKANEQFF. The DNA for the CDR3 is TGCAGTGCTAGAGACGGGACTAGCGGGAAGGCAAATGAGCAGTTCTTC.

The chain uses TRBV11-3 and TRBJ2-5; tentative D call: TRBD2 (6 bases). The CDR3 is made up of 13 amino acids. V lost 8 bases to trimming and J lost 6 bases, with 16 bases between them. CDR1 is SGHNT and CDR2 is YENEEA in the germline V gene. The chain's CDR3 is CASGLGSGKTQYF. For the CDR3, the DNA is TGTGCCAGCGGCCTCGGGAGCGGAAAGACCCAGTACTTC.

This clonotype was found a few times. The rearrangement joins TRBV2 to TRBJ2-2; either TRBD1 or TRBD2 may supply D (5 bases each). The CDR3 consists of 17 residues. From germline, CDR1 is SNHLY and CDR2 FYNNEI. V lost 0 bases, J lost 0 bases, and 11 bases lay in between. CDR3 in DNA: TGTGCCAGCAGTGAAGCGCTTCGAGGGGCGAACACCGGGGAGCTGTTTTTT. Amino acids: CASSEALRGANTGELFF.

This clonotype was seen a handful of times. The chain has TRBV6-1 and TRBJ2-1; no reliable D call. The CDR3 totals 14 residues. Germline V CDR1 and CDR2: MNHNS, SASEGT. The V gene lost 7 bases and the J gene lost 10 bases, with 20 bases spanning the gap. The CDR3 here is CASIPYTESAEQFF. The CDR3 DNA reads TGTGCCAGCATCCCCTATACAGAATCGGCGGAGCAGTTCTTC.

Regarding this clonotype: A much bigger clone sits one base away, suggesting this may be a read error. The chain uses TRBV4-1 and TRBJ1-1; D is undetermined. CDR1 and CDR2 (germline): MGHRA, YSYEKL. The CDR3 extends over 14 amino acids. In nucleotides, the CDR3 is TGCGTCAGCAGAGGGCCTTTAAAGAACACTGAAGCTTTCTTT. Translating it yields CVSRGPLKNTEAFF.